This is a list of T cell receptor beta chains from one sample in a study of tumor-infiltrating lymphocytes in primary liver carcinoma. TCRdb reprocessed the multiplex PCR reads with MiXCR, giving one entry per CDR3 protein. Found here are about 310,000 distinct CDR3 sequences, around 50% of them singletons; the top ten hold more than 15%. The sample comprised peripheral blood. Receptors were obtained from a woman in her twenties or thirties with primary liver carcinoma and hepatitis B virus infection. The CDR3 runs from the conserved cysteine through the conserved F or W. A D gene is named only where the DNA matches it firmly. Rows give clone size only sometimes, using once, few, many, or a class for an expanded clone.

clone size	V gene	D gene	J gene	CDR3 protein	CDR3 DNA
-	TRBV6-1	-	TRBJ2-3	CASSRGDRYRFF	TGTGCCAGCAGTCGGGGGGACAGGTACAGATTTTTT
-	TRBV5-4	TRBD2	TRBJ2-5	CASSLASGTGGETQYF	TGTGCCAGCAGCTTGGCTAGCGGGACTGGGGGAGAGACCCAGTACTTC
many	TRBV12-3/TRBV12-4	-	TRBJ2-7	CASKGRHEQYF	TGTGCCAGCAAGGGGCGCCACGAGCAGTACTTC
many	TRBV12-3/TRBV12-4	-	TRBJ2-1	CASSLFQSSYNEQFF	TGTGCCAGCAGTTTGTTCCAGAGCTCCTACAATGAGCAGTTCTTC
-	TRBV12-5	TRBD2	TRBJ2-1	CASGPGLAINEQFF	TGTGCTAGTGGGCCGGGACTAGCTATTAATGAGCAGTTCTTC
-	TRBV29-1	-	TRBJ2-7	CSIGGDGYKQYF	TGCAGCATTGGAGGAGACGGCTACAAGCAGTACTTC
many	TRBV12-3/TRBV12-4	-	TRBJ2-3	CASSLGFTDTQYF	TGTGCCAGCAGTTTAGGTTTCACAGATACGCAGTATTTT
-	TRBV11-2	-	TRBJ1-1	CGSSLEGNIEAFF	TGTGGCAGCAGCTTAGAGGGAAACATTGAAGCTTTCTTT
-	TRBV5-5	-	TRBJ2-1	CANSLGPPTEQFF	TGTGCCAACAGCTTGGGACCGCCGACTGAGCAGTTCTTC
few	TRBV6-1	TRBD2	TRBJ2-2	CASSWGSGTQNTGELFF	TGTGCCAGCAGCTGGGGGAGCGGGACCCAGAACACCGGGGAGCTGTTTTTT
-	TRBV6-2/TRBV6-3	TRBD1	TRBJ2-2	CASSWGQPTGELFF	TGTGCCAGCAGTTGGGGACAGCCCACCGGGGAGCTGTTTTTT
many	TRBV12-3/TRBV12-4	-	TRBJ2-5	CASSLNSAGETQYF	TGTGCCAGCAGTTTAAATTCAGCGGGAGAGACCCAGTACTTC
-	TRBV14	-	TRBJ2-5	CASSRLGGQSQETQYF	TGTGCCAGCAGCCGCCTAGGGGGTCAGTCCCAAGAGACCCAGTACTTC
many	TRBV29-1	-	TRBJ1-1	CSVDGGQAFF	TGCAGCGTTGATGGCGGGCAAGCTTTCTTT
-	TRBV18	-	TRBJ1-4	CASSPNPTNEKLFF	TGTGCCAGCTCACCAAACCCAACTAATGAAAAACTGTTTTTT
few	TRBV6-1	TRBD1	TRBJ1-5	CASRDRVQQPQHF	TGTGCCAGCAGGGACAGGGTACAACAGCCCCAGCATTTT
-	TRBV29-1	TRBD2	TRBJ2-7	CSVGFLAGGPGEQYF	TGCAGCGTTGGGTTTCTAGCGGGAGGGCCGGGCGAGCAGTACTTC
-	TRBV5-1	-	TRBJ1-1	CARNLVQTNTEAFF	TGCGCCAGGAACTTGGTACAGACGAACACTGAAGCTTTCTTT
-	TRBV6-1	-	TRBJ1-1	CASSQDRTVEALF	TGTGCCAGCAGTCAAGACCGTACCGTTGAAGCTCTCTTT
once	TRBV6-5	-	TRBJ2-3	CTSRDSVTDTQYF	TGTACCAGCAGAGACAGTGTCACAGATACGCAGTATTTT
-	TRBV11-1	TRBD1	TRBJ2-5	CASERQGQEAQYF	TGTGCCAGCGAGAGACAGGGACAAGAGGCCCAGTACTTC
few	TRBV21-1	-	TRBJ1-2	CASSKFTGQGRGHGYTF	TGTGCCAGCAGCAAATTCACTGGACAGGGCCGAGGTCATGGCTACACCTTC
-	TRBV12-3/TRBV12-4	-	TRBJ2-7	CASSFRQPPHYEQYF	TGTGCCAGCAGTTTCAGACAGCCCCCACACTACGAGCAATACTTC
few	TRBV4-1	-	TRBJ2-6	CASSQGGTSGANVLTF	TGCGCCAGCAGCCAAGGAGGGACTTCAGGGGCCAACGTCCTGACTTTC
once	TRBV7-2	-	TRBJ2-7	CASSVTGRNYEQYF	TGTGCCAGCAGCGTGACAGGGAGGAACTACGAGCAGTACTTC
-	TRBV14	-	TRBJ2-1	CASSQGFSGKQFF	TGTGCCAGCAGCCAAGGATTCTCGGGAAAGCAGTTCTTC
medium-sized	TRBV11-2	-	TRBJ2-1	CASSLSLRNEQFF	TGTGCCAGCAGCTTAAGCCTTCGCAATGAGCAGTTCTTC
-	TRBV21-1	-	TRBJ1-1	CASSKGLGQGKNTEAFF	TGTGCCAGCAGCAAAGGATTAGGACAGGGTAAGAACACTGAAGCTTTCTTT
many	TRBV11-2	-	TRBJ2-5	CASGLSGQGETQYF	TGTGCCAGCGGCTTATCAGGGCAAGGCGAGACCCAGTACTTC
few	TRBV12-3/TRBV12-4	TRBD1	TRBJ1-1	CASSPPGTALNAEAFF	TGTGCCAGCAGTCCTCCCGGGACAGCCCTGAACGCTGAAGCTTTCTTT
many	TRBV11-1	TRBD2	TRBJ2-1	CASSLTASGHIWNEQFF	TGTGCCAGCAGCTTAACGGCTAGCGGCCATATATGGAATGAGCAGTTCTTC
many	TRBV6-5	-	TRBJ2-3	CASTVGKSTDTQYF	TGTGCCAGCACGGTGGGGAAGAGCACAGATACGCAGTATTTT
-	TRBV6-2/TRBV6-3	TRBD1	TRBJ2-4	CASNGDSPKNIQYF	TGTGCCAGCAATGGGGACAGCCCCAAAAACATTCAGTACTTC
-	TRBV5-6	-	TRBJ2-1	CASSFNAGESYNEQFF	TGTGCCAGCAGCTTTAATGCAGGGGAATCGTACAATGAGCAGTTCTTC
few	TRBV10-1	-	TRBJ2-3	CASSDSSEPDTQYF	TGCGCCAGCAGTGATTCTTCGGAGCCAGATACGCAGTATTTT
-	TRBV7-9	-	TRBJ1-1	CASSLGTISEAFF	TGTGCCAGCAGCTTAGGGACAATATCTGAAGCTTTCTTT
-	TRBV2	TRBD1	TRBJ1-2	CASRGGIGTGGFVGYTF	TGTGCCAGCAGGGGAGGGATTGGGACAGGGGGATTTGTTGGCTACACCTTC
-	TRBV2	-	TRBJ1-1	CASWTDSNTEAFF	TGTGCCAGCTGGACGGATTCGAACACTGAAGCTTTCTTT
-	TRBV7-9	TRBD2	TRBJ2-3	CASSWQLAGASDTQYF	TGTGCCAGCAGCTGGCAATTGGCGGGAGCGTCTGATACGCAGTATTTT
many	TRBV29-1	TRBD1	TRBJ1-5	CSVGQGGSQPQHF	TGCAGCGTCGGACAGGGCGGAAGTCAGCCCCAGCATTTT
-	TRBV7-8	TRBD2	TRBJ2-1	CASSFSGGRSNEQFF	TGTGCCAGCAGTTTCTCCGGCGGGAGGAGCAATGAGCAGTTCTTC
-	TRBV6-2/TRBV6-3	-	TRBJ2-1	CASSSSAGTYNEQFF	TGTGCCAGCAGTTCTAGCGCTGGGACCTACAATGAGCAGTTCTTC
-	TRBV28	TRBD1	TRBJ2-2	CTSTKQGGGGTGELFF	TGTACCAGCACAAAACAGGGGGGCGGTGGCACCGGGGAGCTGTTTTTT
many	TRBV10-2	-	TRBJ1-5	CASSAQLNQPQHF	TGCGCCAGCAGTGCACAGCTCAATCAGCCCCAGCATTTT
few	TRBV7-8	TRBD2	TRBJ2-7	CASSLDPSTSVYEQYF	TGTGCCAGCAGCTTAGATCCCTCGACTAGCGTTTACGAGCAGTACTTC
-	TRBV11-3	-	TRBJ1-5	CTSSLGLKRGSTDTQHF	TGTACCAGCAGCTTAGGCCTAAAGAGGGGGAGCACAGATACGCAGCATTTT
many	TRBV4-1	-	TRBJ2-1	CASSRPGDEQFF	TGCGCCAGCAGTCGGCCGGGTGATGAGCAGTTCTTC